These 2 T cell receptor beta chains came from one sample sequenced in a study of CD8+ T cells in alopecia areata listed by TCRdb under 2018. Library preparation employed the immunoSEQ multiplex PCR assay. RNA was extracted from all samples and reverse transcribed into cDNA as template for TCR sequencing. TCRdb took over this immuneACCESS table, retaining in-frame rearrangements with V and J assigned. Such tables are incomplete; in checked studies, under half of the missing clones stem from an unresolved V gene, and the remainder is unexplained. The sample records more than 100,000 clones, 65% to 90% of which are singletons. Around 10% of the sample comes from the top ten. The sample's treatment or condition, from its label and the paper: oral pan-JAK inhibitor, 5-10 mg twice daily. The sample was CD8+ T cells sorted from blood, taken at approximately week 30, from a patient treated with tofacitinib. The receptor set was obtained from a human donor with alopecia areata.

This clone came up once. The chain carries TRBV6-1 and TRBJ2-3; D not certain. This CDR3 is built from 15 residues. The V and J ends lost 11 bases and 1 base respectively, with 19 bases between them. The germline V gene encodes CDR1 MNHNS and CDR2 SASEGT. CDR3 region: CAVIGRLAGTDTQYF. Here the CDR3 DNA reads TGTGCCGTCATCGGACGCTTAGCTGGCACAGATACGCAGTATTTT.

This chain joins TRBV29-1 and TRBJ1-4; D is undetermined. The V end lost 2 bases, the J end lost 1 base, and 8 bases lay between the germline ends. CDR1 and CDR2 from the germline V gene are SQVTM and ANQGSEA. The CDR3 contains 14 residues. The CDR3 loop is CSVEYGETNEKLFF. The CDR3 DNA sequence: TGCAGCGTTGAATATGGTGAAACTAATGAAAAACTGTTTTTT.